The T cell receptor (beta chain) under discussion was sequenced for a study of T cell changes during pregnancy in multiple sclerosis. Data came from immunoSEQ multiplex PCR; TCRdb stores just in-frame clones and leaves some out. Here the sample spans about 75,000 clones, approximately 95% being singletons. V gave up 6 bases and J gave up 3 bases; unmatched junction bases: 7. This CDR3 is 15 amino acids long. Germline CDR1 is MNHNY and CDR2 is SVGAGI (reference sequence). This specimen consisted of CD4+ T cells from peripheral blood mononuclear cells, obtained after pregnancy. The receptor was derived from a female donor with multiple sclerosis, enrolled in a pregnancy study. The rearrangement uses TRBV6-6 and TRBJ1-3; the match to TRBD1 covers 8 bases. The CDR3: CASSTQGALGNTIYF. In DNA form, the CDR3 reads TGTGCCAGCAGCACCCAGGGGGCGCTTGGAAACACCATATATTTT.